What follows describes a single T cell receptor beta chain. In the naive CD8 group, cells lacked CD45RO and were positively selected for CCR7, so terminally differentiated effector memory CD45RA+ cells were left out. The data were obtained in a study of shared clonotypes between healthy human individuals. The protocol was immunoSEQ multiplex PCR, while the TCRdb copy is restricted to in-frame clones and leaves out a portion. Here the sample spans roughly 2,000,000 clones, around 96% being singletons. Germline assignment: CDR1 LNHNV and CDR2 YYDKDF (reference sequence). Trimming cost V 5 bases and J 11 bases; bases outside gene matches: 4. This CDR3 is built from 13 residues.

The receptor was derived from a man younger than 35 in good health. This chain connects TRBV15 to TRBJ1-6; TRBD1 agrees at 9 bases. The sample consisted of naive CD8+ T cells sorted from blood. CDR3 sequence (DNA): TGTGCCACCAGCGCGGACAGGGGAACACCCCTCCACTTT. Its protein is CATSADRGTPLHF.